This TCR beta chain was recorded in a study of post-analysis software for immune sequencing data. Study findings and constraints: Relative to controls, patients had about five TRBV segments at higher frequency, with TRBV5-6, TRBV5-1 and TRBV20-1 among these.

Germline lookup yields CDR1 KGHDR and CDR2 SFDVKD. CDR3 length: 16 amino acids. Built from TCR beta cDNA, the libraries had unique molecular identifiers in them. TCRdb independently ran MiXCR on the PCR reads; one entry per CDR3 protein. Seen here are some 690,000 distinct CDR3 sequences, about 27% observed once, and the top ten hold more than 0.55%. In regard to this clonotype: Its cognate antigen is unknown. With a much larger clone just one base away, this may be a read error.

The sequenced sample was blood. The receptor was isolated from a girl between 5 and 17 years old with multiple sclerosis. This chain joins TRBV24-1 and TRBJ2-3; 9 bases match TRBD2. The CDR3 sequence is CAASDPTAGGTDTQYF. Written as DNA, the CDR3 is TGTGCCGCCAGTGACCCGACAGCGGGAGGAACAGATACGCAGTATTTT.